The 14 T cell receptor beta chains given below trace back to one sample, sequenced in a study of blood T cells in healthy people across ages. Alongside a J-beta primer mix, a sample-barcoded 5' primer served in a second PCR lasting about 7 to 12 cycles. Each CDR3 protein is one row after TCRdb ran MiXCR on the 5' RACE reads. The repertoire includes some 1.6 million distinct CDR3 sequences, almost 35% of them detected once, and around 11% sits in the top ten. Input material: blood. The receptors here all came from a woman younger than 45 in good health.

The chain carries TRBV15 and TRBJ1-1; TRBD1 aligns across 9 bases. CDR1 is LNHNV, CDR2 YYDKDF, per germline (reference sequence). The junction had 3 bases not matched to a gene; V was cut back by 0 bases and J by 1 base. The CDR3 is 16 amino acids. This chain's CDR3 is CATSRDAGQGNTEAFF. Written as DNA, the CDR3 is TGTGCCACCAGCAGAGATGCGGGACAGGGGAACACTGAAGCTTTCTTT.

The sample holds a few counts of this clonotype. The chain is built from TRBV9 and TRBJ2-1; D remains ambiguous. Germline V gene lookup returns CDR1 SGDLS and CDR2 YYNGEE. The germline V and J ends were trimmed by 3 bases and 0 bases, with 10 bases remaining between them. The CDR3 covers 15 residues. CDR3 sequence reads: CASSAAHTSYNEQFF. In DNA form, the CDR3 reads TGTGCCAGCAGCGCCGCACATACCTCCTACAATGAGCAGTTCTTC.

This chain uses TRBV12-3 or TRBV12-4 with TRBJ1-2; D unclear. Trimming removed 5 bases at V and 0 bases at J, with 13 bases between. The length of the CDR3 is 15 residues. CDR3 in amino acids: CASSTRGVANYGYTF. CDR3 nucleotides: TGTGCCAGCAGTACTCGGGGAGTGGCTAACTATGGCTACACCTTC.

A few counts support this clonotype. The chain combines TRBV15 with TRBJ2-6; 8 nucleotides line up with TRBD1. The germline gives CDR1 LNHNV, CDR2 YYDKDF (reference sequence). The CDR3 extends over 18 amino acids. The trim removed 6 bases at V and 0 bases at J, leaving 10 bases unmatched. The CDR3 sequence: CATRYGQGYLSGANVLTF. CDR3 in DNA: TGTGCCACCAGGTACGGACAGGGATATCTCTCTGGGGCCAACGTCCTGACTTTC.

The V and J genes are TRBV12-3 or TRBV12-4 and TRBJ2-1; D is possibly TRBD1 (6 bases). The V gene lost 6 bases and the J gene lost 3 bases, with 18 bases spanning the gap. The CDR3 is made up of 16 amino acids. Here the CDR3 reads CASRSRGSLLYNEQFF. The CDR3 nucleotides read TGTGCCAGCAGATCCAGGGGATCTCTCCTCTACAATGAGCAGTTCTTC.

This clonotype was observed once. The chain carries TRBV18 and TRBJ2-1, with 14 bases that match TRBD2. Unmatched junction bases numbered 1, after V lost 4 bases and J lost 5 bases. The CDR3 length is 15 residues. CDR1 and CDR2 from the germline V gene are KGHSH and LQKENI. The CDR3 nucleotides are TGTGCCAGCTCACGACTAGCGGGGGGGGACAATGAGCAGTTCTTC. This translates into CASSRLAGGDNEQFF.

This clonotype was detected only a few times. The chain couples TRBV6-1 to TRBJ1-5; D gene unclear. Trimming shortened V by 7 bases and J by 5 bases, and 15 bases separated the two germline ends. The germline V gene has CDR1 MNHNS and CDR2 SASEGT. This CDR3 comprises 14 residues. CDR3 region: CASTPGSWDQPQHF. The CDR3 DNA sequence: TGTGCCAGCACCCCGGGATCTTGGGATCAGCCCCAGCATTTT.

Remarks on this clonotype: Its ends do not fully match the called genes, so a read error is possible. CDR3 bases: TGTGCCAGCTACTCCGGGGGTTCACCCCCCCACTTT. Its translation: CASYSGGSPPHF. The V gene is TRBV12-3 or TRBV12-4, the J gene TRBJ1-6, with D possibly TRBD1 on 5 matching bases. This CDR3 region has 12 residues.

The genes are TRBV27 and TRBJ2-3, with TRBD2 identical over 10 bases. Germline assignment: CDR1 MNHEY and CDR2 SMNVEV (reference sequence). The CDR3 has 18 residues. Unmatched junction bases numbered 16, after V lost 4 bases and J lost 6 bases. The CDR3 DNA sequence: TGTGCCAGCAGTTCAAAGCGGGGGGGCCCCCTCTTGGCGGATACGCAGTATTTT. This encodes CASSSKRGGPLLADTQYF.

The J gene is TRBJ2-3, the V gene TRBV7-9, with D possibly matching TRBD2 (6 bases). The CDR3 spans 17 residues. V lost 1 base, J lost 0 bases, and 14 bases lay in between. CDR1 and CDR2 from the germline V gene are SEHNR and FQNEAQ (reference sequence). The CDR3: CASSLGVAELSTDTQYF. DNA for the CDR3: TGTGCCAGCAGCTTAGGTGTAGCGGAGCTTAGCACAGATACGCAGTATTTT. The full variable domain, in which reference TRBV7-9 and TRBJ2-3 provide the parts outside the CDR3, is DTGVSQNPRHKITKRGQNVTFRCDPISEHNRLYWYRQTLGQGPEFLTYFQNEAQLEKSRLLSDRFSAERPKGSFSTLEIQRTEQGDSAMYLCASSLGVAELSTDTQYFGPGTRLTVL.

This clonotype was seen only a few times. CDR3 sequence (DNA): TGCAGTGCCAACAGGGCTCGGAACACTGAAGCTTTCTTT. It translates to CSANRARNTEAFF. The chain joins TRBV20-1 to TRBJ1-1; D perhaps matches TRBD1 (6 bases). The V gene's germline CDR1 is DFQATT and CDR2 SNEGSKA (reference sequence). V was shortened by 6 bases and J by 1 base, with 12 bases between the two germline ends. The CDR3 spans 13 residues.

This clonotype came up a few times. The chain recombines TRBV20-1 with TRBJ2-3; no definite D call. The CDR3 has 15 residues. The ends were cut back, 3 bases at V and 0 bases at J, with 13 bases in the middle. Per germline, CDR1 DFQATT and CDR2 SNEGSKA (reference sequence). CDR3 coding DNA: TGCAGTGCTAGTCAAGGACCCTCAAGCACAGATACGCAGTATTTT. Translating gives CSASQGPSSTDTQYF.

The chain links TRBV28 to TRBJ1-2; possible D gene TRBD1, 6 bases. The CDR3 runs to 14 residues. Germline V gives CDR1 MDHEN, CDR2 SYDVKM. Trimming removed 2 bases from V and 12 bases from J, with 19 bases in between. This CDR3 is CASSLAGTINFHTF. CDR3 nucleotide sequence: TGTGCCAGCAGTTTAGCCGGGACAATAAATTTCCACACCTTC.

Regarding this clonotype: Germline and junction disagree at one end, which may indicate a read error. CDR3 in DNA: TGTGCCAGCAGCCAGGGACTAGCGGCTCAAGAGACCCAGTACTTC. It is translated as CASSQGLAAQETQYF. The V gene is TRBV4-1, the J gene TRBJ2-5; 11 nucleotides line up with TRBD2. Germline values: CDR1 MGHRA, CDR2 YSYEKL. CDR3 length: 15 residues.